This TCR beta chain was profiled in a study of Ad26.COV2.S vaccination and SARS-CoV-2 variants. The V end lost 3 bases, the J end lost 7 bases, and 16 bases lay between the germline ends. Germline values: CDR1 SGDLS, CDR2 YYNGEE. This CDR3 has 14 amino acids. Libraries were prepared by immunoSEQ multiplex PCR; TCRdb keeps only in-frame clonotypes and omits some of them. The sample has 450,000 to 550,000 clones; about nine tenths are singletons. As for treatment: around 19 received Ad26.COV2.S at low or high dose, single or two shots; about 5 received placebo; per-sample allocation not given. Collection of the samples took place on day 63 after the first injection of vaccine or placebo.

This TCR came from a person between 18 and 65 years old who received the Ad26.COV2.S COVID-19 vaccine or a placebo. J is TRBJ1-1 and V is TRBV9, with unresolved D. The input for sequencing was peripheral blood, taken in a trial of Ad26.COV2.S vaccine versus placebo. CDR3 amino acids: CASSERVSEGEAFF. The CDR3 DNA reads TGTGCCAGCAGCGAAAGGGTATCGGAGGGTGAAGCTTTCTTT. Together with reference TRBV9 and TRBJ1-1, the CDR3 gives the full variable domain: DSGVTQTPKHLITATGQRVTLRCSPRSGDLSVYWYQQSLDQGLQFLIQYYNGEERAKGNILERFSAQQFPDLHSELNLSSLELGDSALYFCASSERVSEGEAFFGQGTRLTVV.